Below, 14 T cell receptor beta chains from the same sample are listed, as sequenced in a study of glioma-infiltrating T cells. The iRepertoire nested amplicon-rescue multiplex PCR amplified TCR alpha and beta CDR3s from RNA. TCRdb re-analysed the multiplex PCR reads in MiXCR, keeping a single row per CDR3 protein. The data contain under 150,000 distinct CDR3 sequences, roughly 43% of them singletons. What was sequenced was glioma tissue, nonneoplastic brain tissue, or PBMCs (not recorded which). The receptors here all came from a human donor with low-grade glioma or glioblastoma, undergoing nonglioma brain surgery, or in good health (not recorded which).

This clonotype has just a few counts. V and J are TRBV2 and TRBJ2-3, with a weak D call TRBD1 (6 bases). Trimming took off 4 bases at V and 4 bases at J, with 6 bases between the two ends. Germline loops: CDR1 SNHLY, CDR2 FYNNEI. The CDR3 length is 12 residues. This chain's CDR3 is CASSGGPDTQYF. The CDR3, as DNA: TGTGCCAGCAGTGGGGGGCCAGATACGCAGTATTTT.

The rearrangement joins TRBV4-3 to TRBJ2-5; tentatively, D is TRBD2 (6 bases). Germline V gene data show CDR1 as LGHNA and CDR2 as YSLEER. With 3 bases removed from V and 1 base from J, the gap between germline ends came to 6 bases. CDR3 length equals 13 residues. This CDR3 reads CASSQGLQETQYF. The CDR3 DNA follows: TGCGCCAGCAGCCAGGGACTCCAAGAGACCCAGTACTTC.

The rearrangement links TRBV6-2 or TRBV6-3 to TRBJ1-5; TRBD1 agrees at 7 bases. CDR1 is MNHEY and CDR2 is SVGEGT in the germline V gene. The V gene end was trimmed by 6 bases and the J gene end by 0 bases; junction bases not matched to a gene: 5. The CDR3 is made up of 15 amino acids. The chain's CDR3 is CASSGTADSNQPQHF. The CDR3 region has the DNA TGTGCCAGCAGCGGGACAGCCGATAGCAATCAGCCCCAGCATTTT.

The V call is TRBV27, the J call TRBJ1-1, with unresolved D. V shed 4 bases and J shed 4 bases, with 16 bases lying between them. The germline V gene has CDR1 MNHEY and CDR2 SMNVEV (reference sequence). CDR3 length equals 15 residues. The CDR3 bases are TGTGCCAGCAGTTATGCCAGCCCCCTTACCACTGAAGCTTTCTTT. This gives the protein CASSYASPLTTEAFF.

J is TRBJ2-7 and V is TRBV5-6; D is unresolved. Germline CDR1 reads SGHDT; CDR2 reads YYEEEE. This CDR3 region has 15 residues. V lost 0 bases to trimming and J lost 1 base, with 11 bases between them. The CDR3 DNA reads TGTGCCAGCAGCTTGGCCCGACCAGATTCCTACGAGCAGTACTTC. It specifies CASSLARPDSYEQYF. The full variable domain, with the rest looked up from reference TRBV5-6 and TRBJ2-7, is DAGVTQSPTHLIKTRGQQVTLRCSPKSGHDTVSWYQQALGQGPQFIFQYYEEEERQRGNFPDRFSGHQFPNYSSELNVNALLLGDSALYLCASSLARPDSYEQYFGPGTRLTVT.

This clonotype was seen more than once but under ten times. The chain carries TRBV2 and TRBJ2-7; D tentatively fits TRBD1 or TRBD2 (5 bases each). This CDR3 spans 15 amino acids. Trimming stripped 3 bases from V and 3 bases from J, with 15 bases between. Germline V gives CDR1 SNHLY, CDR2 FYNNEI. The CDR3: CASSEGVGVGYEQYF. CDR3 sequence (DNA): TGTGCCAGCAGTGAGGGGGTGGGAGTGGGCTACGAGCAGTACTTC.

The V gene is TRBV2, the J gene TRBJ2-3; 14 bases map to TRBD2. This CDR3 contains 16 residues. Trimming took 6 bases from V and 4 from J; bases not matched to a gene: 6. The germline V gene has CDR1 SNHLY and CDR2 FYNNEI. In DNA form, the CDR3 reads TGTGCCAGCAGCCCACTGGGACTAGCGGGGGCAGATACGCAGTATTTT. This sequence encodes CASSPLGLAGADTQYF.

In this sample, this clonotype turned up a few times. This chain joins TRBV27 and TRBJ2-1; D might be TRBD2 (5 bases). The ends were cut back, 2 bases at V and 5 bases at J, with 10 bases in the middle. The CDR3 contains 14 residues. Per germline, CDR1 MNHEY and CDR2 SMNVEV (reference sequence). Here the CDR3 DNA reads TGTGCCAGCAGTTTAGCTAGCAACAACAATGAGCAGTTCTTC. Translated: CASSLASNNNEQFF.

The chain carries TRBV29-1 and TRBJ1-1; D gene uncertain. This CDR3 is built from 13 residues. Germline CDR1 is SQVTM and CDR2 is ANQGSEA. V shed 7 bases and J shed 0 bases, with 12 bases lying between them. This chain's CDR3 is CSDGVWMNTEAFF. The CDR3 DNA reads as TGCAGCGACGGGGTCTGGATGAACACTGAAGCTTTCTTT.

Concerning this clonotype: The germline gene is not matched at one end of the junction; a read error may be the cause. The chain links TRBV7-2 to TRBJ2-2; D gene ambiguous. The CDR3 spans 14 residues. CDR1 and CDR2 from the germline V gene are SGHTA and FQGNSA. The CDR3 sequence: CVSSPALLTGELFF. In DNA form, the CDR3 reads TGTGTCAGCAGCCCGGCCCTGCTGACCGGGGAGCTGTTTTTT.

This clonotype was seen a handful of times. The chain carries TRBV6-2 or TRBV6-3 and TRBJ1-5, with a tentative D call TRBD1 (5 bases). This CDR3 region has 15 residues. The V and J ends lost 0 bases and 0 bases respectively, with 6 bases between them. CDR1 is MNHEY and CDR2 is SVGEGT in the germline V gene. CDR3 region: CASSYSGGSNQPQHF. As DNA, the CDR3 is TGTGCCAGCAGTTACTCCGGGGGTAGCAATCAGCCCCAGCATTTT.

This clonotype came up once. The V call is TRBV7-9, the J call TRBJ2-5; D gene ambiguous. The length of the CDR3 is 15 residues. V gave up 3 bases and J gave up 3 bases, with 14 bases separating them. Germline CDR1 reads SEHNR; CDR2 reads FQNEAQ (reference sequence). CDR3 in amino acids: CASSLERHGKETQYF. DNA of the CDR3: TGTGCCAGCAGCTTGGAACGCCATGGTAAAGAGACCCAGTACTTC.

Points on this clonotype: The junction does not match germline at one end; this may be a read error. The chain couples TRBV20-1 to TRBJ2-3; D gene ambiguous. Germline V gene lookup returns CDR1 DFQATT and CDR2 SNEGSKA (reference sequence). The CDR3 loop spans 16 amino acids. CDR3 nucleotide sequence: TGCAGTGCTAGAGGCCCTGGGTCGGTCGGCACAGATAGGCAGTATTTT. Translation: CSARGPGSVGTDRQYF.

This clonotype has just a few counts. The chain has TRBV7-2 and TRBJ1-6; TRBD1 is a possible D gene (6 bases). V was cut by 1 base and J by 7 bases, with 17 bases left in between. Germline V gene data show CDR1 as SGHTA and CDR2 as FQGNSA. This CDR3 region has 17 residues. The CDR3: CASSLGVGGTGNSPLHF. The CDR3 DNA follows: TGTGCCAGCAGCTTAGGGGTAGGGGGAACGGGAAATTCACCCCTCCACTTT.